Listed below are T cell receptor beta chains from one sample, sequenced in a study of blood T cell repertoires in COVID-19. Data came from immunoSEQ multiplex PCR; TCRdb stores just in-frame clones and leaves some out. There are about 70,000 clones in the sample; around 80% occur only once, and 25% to 30% lies in the top ten. Sample: peripheral blood. Every receptor here comes from a woman of 80 years or more with active or convalescent COVID-19. Each CDR3 is given without its conserved first and last residue. Some rows have no size entry. The others give once, few or many, or a class for an expanded clone.

j_gene	len	v_gene	abundance	CDR3aa
TRBJ1-2	12	TRBV18	NA	ASSSATGGGGYT
TRBJ1-2	12	TRBV6-2/TRBV6-3	NA	ASSYAQGDYGYT
TRBJ2-1	13	TRBV14	NA	ASSRTRGDYNEQF
TRBJ2-3	14	TRBV7-8	NA	ASRRPDRGHADTQY
TRBJ2-7	13	TRBV2	NA	ASREGGGISYEQY
TRBJ2-2	12	TRBV7-7	NA	ASSLGQGSGELF
TRBJ2-1	14	TRBV14	many	ASSQEGVTIGDEQF
TRBJ1-2	12	TRBV5-1	once	ASSWGTGDYGYT
TRBJ2-5	10	TRBV7-9	NA	ASSRQTRAQY
TRBJ1-4	16	TRBV18	NA	ASSPIWDRGTPNEKLF